The 14 T cell receptor beta chains reported below all come from one sample, sequenced in a study of T cells in Graves' hyperthyroidism and ophthalmopathy. The CDR3 regions of TCR beta were amplified from RNA transcripts. TCR CDR3 regions were first amplified by RT-PCR with HTBI primers. TCRdb analysed the multiplex PCR reads with MiXCR anew, one entry per CDR3 protein. The sample has hundreds of thousands of distinct CDR3 sequences, about 20% seen once. The sequenced sample was blood. These receptors all stem from a man aged 25-40 years with Graves' ophthalmopathy.

This clonotype occurred a few times. This chain joins TRBV10-3 and TRBJ2-1; TRBD2 aligns across 10 bases. The J segment lost 4 bases and the V segment lost 0 bases, leaving 3 bases of the junction unmatched. The CDR3 sequence is 16 residues long. In germline, CDR1 is ENHRY, CDR2 SYGVKD. The DNA for the CDR3 is TGTGCCATCAGTGAGTCGGGAGCGGGAGGGTACAATGAGCAGTTCTTC. It translates to CAISESGAGGYNEQFF.

The V call is TRBV6-1, the J call TRBJ1-4, with TRBD1 matching 7 bases. Looked up from germline, CDR1 is MNHNS and CDR2 is SASEGT. V shed 6 bases and J 4 bases; nucleotides not matched to a gene: 14. The CDR3 sequence is 17 residues long. CDR3 amino acids: CASSPGTASTNNEKLFF. In DNA, the CDR3 is TGTGCCAGCAGCCCCGGGACAGCTTCTACTAATAATGAAAAACTGTTTTTT.

This clonotype was observed at least ten times. This chain uses TRBV28 with TRBJ1-5; D is undetermined. V was pared by 3 bases and J by 6 bases, with 9 bases between. Germline assignment: CDR1 MDHEN and CDR2 SYDVKM. This CDR3 spans 13 amino acids. CDR3 amino acids: CASSLIRSQPQHF. In DNA form, the CDR3 reads TGTGCCAGCAGTTTGATTAGGTCTCAGCCCCAGCATTTT.

This clonotype was observed many times. The chain joins TRBV2 to TRBJ2-7, with 7 bases matching TRBD2. Trimming cost V 8 bases and J 2 bases; bases outside gene matches: 15. CDR1 is SNHLY, CDR2 FYNNEI, per germline. The CDR3 has 16 residues. The CDR3 region is CASGRAGPETTYEQYF. The CDR3, as DNA: TGTGCCAGCGGGAGGGCGGGACCTGAGACCACCTACGAGCAGTACTTC.

This clonotype was counted between two and nine times. V is TRBV27 and J is TRBJ2-7; tentatively, D is TRBD2 (6 bases). Germline assignment: CDR1 MNHEY and CDR2 SMNVEV (reference sequence). This CDR3 comprises 14 residues. V gave up 6 bases and J gave up 0 bases, with 12 bases separating them. CDR3 amino acids: CASRIAEHSYEQYF. CDR3 DNA sequence: TGTGCCAGCAGGATAGCGGAGCACTCCTACGAGCAGTACTTC.

This clonotype was detected only once. The gene calls are TRBV19 and TRBJ2-7; the match to TRBD1 covers 7 bases. This CDR3 region has 12 residues. Per the germline V gene, CDR1 is LNHDA and CDR2 is SQIVND (reference sequence). J lost 6 bases, V lost 6 bases, and 5 bases had no gene match. CDR3 coding DNA: TGTGCCAGTAGCAAAGACAGGGTCGAGCAGTACTTC. As protein: CASSKDRVEQYF. Combining the CDR3 with reference TRBV19 and TRBJ2-7 gives the whole variable domain DGGITQSPKYLFRKEGQNVTLSCEQNLNHDAMYWYRQDPGQGLRLIYYSQIVNDFQKGDIAEGYSVSREKKESFPLTVTSAQKNPTAFYLCASSKDRVEQYFGPGTRLTVT.

The chain is built from TRBV27 and TRBJ2-7; 9 bases match TRBD2. CDR1 and CDR2 (germline): MNHEY, SMNVEV (reference sequence). This CDR3 has 15 amino acids. The junction had 6 bases not matched to a gene; V was cut back by 2 bases and J by 4 bases. The CDR3 protein is CASSLLAGIAYEQYF. Here the CDR3 DNA reads TGTGCCAGCAGTTTACTAGCGGGAATCGCTTACGAGCAGTACTTC.

This clonotype was picked up a small number of times. J is TRBJ2-1 and V is TRBV20-1; 8 bases agree with TRBD2. Germline V gene data show CDR1 as DFQATT and CDR2 as SNEGSKA (reference sequence). The CDR3 is 15 amino acids. V shed 1 base, J shed 6 bases, and the junction held 8 bases outside the gene matches. For the CDR3, the DNA is TGCAGTGCTAGAGGACTAGCGTTAAGAATCAATGAGCAGTTCTTC. Translating it yields CSARGLALRINEQFF.

This rearrangement joins TRBV11-2 to TRBJ2-2, with 11 bases lining up with TRBD2. This CDR3 spans 16 amino acids. With 5 bases clipped from V and 5 bases from J, the junction kept 7 bases outside the gene matches. Germline V lookup: CDR1 SGHAT, CDR2 FQNNGV. The CDR3 sequence: CASSSTSGRGTGELFF. The CDR3 coding sequence is TGTGCCAGCAGCAGCACTAGCGGGAGAGGTACCGGGGAGCTGTTTTTT.

The chain is built from TRBV13 and TRBJ2-2; D may be TRBD1 or TRBD2 (5 bases each). Germline lookup yields CDR1 PRHDT and CDR2 FYEKMQ (reference sequence). Between the trimmed V and J ends, which lost 5 bases and 5 bases, there was a span of 15 bases. This CDR3 has 15 residues. CDR3: CASSLWDGPTGELFF. In DNA form, the CDR3 reads TGTGCCAGCAGCCTTTGGGACGGACCTACCGGGGAGCTGTTTTTT.

In its sample, this clonotype was seen a few times. The rearrangement uses TRBV7-9 and TRBJ1-1, with a possible D match to TRBD1 (5 bases). Trimming removed 1 base from V and 5 bases from J, with 14 bases in between. The CDR3 spans 15 residues. Looked up from germline, CDR1 is SEHNR and CDR2 is FQNEAQ (reference sequence). CDR3: CASSLGGGGQTEAFF. CDR3 bases: TGTGCCAGCAGCTTAGGGGGTGGGGGTCAGACTGAAGCTTTCTTT.

The rearrangement uses TRBV20-1 and TRBJ2-2; D gene ambiguous. Per the germline V gene, CDR1 is DFQATT and CDR2 is SNEGSKA (reference sequence). V lost 4 bases to trimming and J lost 3 bases, with 6 bases between them. CDR3 length equals 12 residues. Here the CDR3 reads CSATYDTGELFF. Written as DNA, the CDR3 is TGCAGTGCTACTTACGACACCGGGGAGCTGTTTTTT.

The gene calls are TRBV7-2 and TRBJ2-7; 13 bases line up with TRBD2. The J segment lost 2 bases and the V segment lost 3 bases, leaving 4 bases of the junction unmatched. Germline CDR1 SGHTA, CDR2 FQGNSA. There are 16 residues in the CDR3. The CDR3 protein is CASSLGTSGATYEQYF. DNA for the CDR3: TGTGCCAGCAGCTTGGGGACTAGCGGGGCTACCTACGAGCAGTACTTC.

This clonotype was observed a few times. CDR3 amino acids: CASSRTANNEKLFF. The CDR3 bases are TGTGCCAGTAGCAGGACAGCGAATAATGAAAAACTGTTTTTT. The gene calls are TRBV19 and TRBJ1-4, with D possibly TRBD1 on 6 matching bases. CDR1 LNHDA and CDR2 SQIVND come from the germline V gene (reference sequence). The CDR3 is 14 residues long. V shed 6 bases and J shed 4 bases, with 12 bases lying between them.